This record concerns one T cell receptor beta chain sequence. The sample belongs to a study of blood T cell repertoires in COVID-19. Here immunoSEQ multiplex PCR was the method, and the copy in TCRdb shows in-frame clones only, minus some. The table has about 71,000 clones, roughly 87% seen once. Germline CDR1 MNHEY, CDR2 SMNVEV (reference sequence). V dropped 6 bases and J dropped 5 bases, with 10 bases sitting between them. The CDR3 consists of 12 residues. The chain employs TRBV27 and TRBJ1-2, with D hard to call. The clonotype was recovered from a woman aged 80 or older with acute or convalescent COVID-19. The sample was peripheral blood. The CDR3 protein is CASSNSLYGYTF. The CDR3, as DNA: TGTGCCAGCAGCAACAGCCTATATGGCTACACCTTC.